The 21 T cell receptor beta chains listed next were all sequenced from one sample in a study of T-cell reconstitution after alpha-beta-depleted transplantation in children. Researchers prepared the TCRbeta library using unique molecular identifiers, the study reports. MiXCR, applied by TCRdb to the PCR reads, yields one record per CDR3 protein. The profile shows fewer than 550,000 distinct CDR3 sequences, 11% of them singletons. The sequenced sample was PBMCs from the stem cell graft donor, obtained from the stem cell graft. These receptors were obtained from a human donor who donated a stem cell graft to a child with acute myeloid leukemia.

This clonotype was seen many times. V usage is TRBV11-3 and J usage is TRBJ2-1; no clear D. Trimming removed 3 bases from V and 5 bases from J, with 8 bases in between. Germline CDR1 and CDR2: SGHNT and YENEEA. The CDR3 runs to 13 residues. CDR3 sequence reads: CASSLSDNNEQFF. CDR3 DNA: TGTGCCAGCAGCTTGTCTGATAACAATGAGCAGTTCTTC.

This rearrangement joins TRBV29-1 to TRBJ2-7; D perhaps matches TRBD2 (6 bases). V was cut by 0 bases and J by 5 bases, with 17 bases left in between. This CDR3 contains 15 residues. Germline values: CDR1 SQVTM, CDR2 ANQGSEA. CDR3 DNA: TGCAGCGTTGAAGATAGGAGGGAGCAGGTCCACGAGCAGTACTTC. Protein sequence: CSVEDRREQVHEQYF.

As concerns this clonotype: With a much larger clone just one base away, this may be a read error. The chain has TRBV5-1 and TRBJ2-1; D is undetermined. Germline-derived CDR1 and CDR2 are SGHRS and YFSETQ. The CDR3 length is 12 residues. CDR3 sequence (DNA): TGCGCCGGCAGCTTGGCAGTGGATGAGCAGTTCTTC. It is translated as CAGSLAVDEQFF.

In this sample, this clonotype turned up many times. The chain couples TRBV5-1 to TRBJ2-7; D remains ambiguous. CDR1 is SGHRS and CDR2 is YFSETQ in the germline V gene. The length of the CDR3 is 15 residues. V was cut by 1 base and J by 1 base, with 12 bases left in between. In DNA, the CDR3 is TGCGCCAGCAGCTTGACGGTTCTCAGGTCCTACGAGCAGTACTTC. It is translated as CASSLTVLRSYEQYF.

This clonotype occurred many times. CDR3 nucleotides: TGCAGTGCTAGACCAAGACTAGCGGGAGGGCGCAATGAGCAGTTCTTC. It yields the protein CSARPRLAGGRNEQFF. V is TRBV20-1 and J is TRBJ2-1; TRBD2 matches 14 bases. Germline values: CDR1 DFQATT, CDR2 SNEGSKA (reference sequence). This CDR3 comprises 16 residues. The V and J ends lost 2 bases and 6 bases, in that order; junction bases with no gene match: 6.

The sample holds a few counts of this clonotype. CDR3 loop: CASSGGTGEWNEQFF. The CDR3 DNA reads TGTGCCAGCAGTGGCGGGACAGGGGAATGGAATGAGCAGTTCTTC. The rearrangement uses TRBV25-1 and TRBJ2-1; 10 bases map to TRBD1. The CDR3 is made up of 15 amino acids. Germline V gene data show CDR1 as MGHDK and CDR2 as SYGVNS. V lost 4 bases and J lost 7; bases outside the gene matches: 7.

This clonotype has at least ten counts. V usage is TRBV5-6 and J usage is TRBJ2-7; D is perhaps TRBD1 or TRBD2 (5 bases each). V was clipped by 3 bases and J by 3 bases, with 16 bases between them. The germline CDR1 and CDR2 sequences are SGHDT and YYEEEE. The CDR3 sequence is 15 residues long. The CDR3 is CASSSKGTDLYEQYV. CDR3 DNA sequence: TGTGCCAGCAGCTCTAAGGGGACCGACCTCTACGAGCAGTACGTC.

This clonotype was seen more than once but under ten times. This sequence joins TRBV7-8 and TRBJ2-7; D unresolved. This CDR3 is built from 15 residues. V was shortened by 1 base and J by 0 bases, with 10 bases between the two germline ends. CDR1 is SGHVS, CDR2 FQNEAQ, per germline. This CDR3 is CASSLVPTVSYEQYV. The CDR3 bases are TGTGCCAGCAGCTTAGTCCCGACCGTCTCCTACGAGCAGTACGTC.

The chain uses TRBV20-1 and TRBJ1-2; D is ambiguous. CDR3 length: 14 amino acids. The V end was cut by 0 bases, the J end by 4 bases, with 12 bases between. From germline, CDR1 is DFQATT and CDR2 SNEGSKA (reference sequence). The CDR3 DNA reads TGCAGTGCTAGAGATATTCAGGACTCCTATGGCTACACCTTC. Protein sequence: CSARDIQDSYGYTF.

The rearrangement links TRBV29-1 to TRBJ1-2; the D gene is possibly TRBD1 (6 bases). Germline assignment: CDR1 SQVTM and CDR2 ANQGSEA. V dropped 3 bases and J dropped 0 bases, with 8 bases sitting between them. The CDR3 has 13 amino acids. The CDR3 here is CSVDDRSNYGYTF. DNA of the CDR3: TGCAGCGTTGATGACAGGTCTAACTATGGCTACACCTTC. The full variable domain, completed using reference TRBV29-1 and TRBJ1-2, is SAVISQKPSRDICQRGTSLTIQCQVDSQVTMMFWYRQQPGQSLTLIATANQGSEATYESGFVIDKFPISRPNLTFSTLTVSNMSPEDSSIYLCSVDDRSNYGYTFGSGTRLTVV.

V usage is TRBV21-1 and J usage is TRBJ2-7. TRBV21-1 is a pseudogene locus. The CDR3 runs 11 residues. The CDR3: CASSKGRGQYV. DNA of the CDR3: TGTGCCAGCAGCAAAGGGCGTGGGCAGTACGTC.

This clonotype showed up just a few times. J is TRBJ2-1 and V is TRBV5-1; a weak D match, TRBD1 (6 bases). Germline V lookup: CDR1 SGHRS, CDR2 YFSETQ. V shed 0 bases and J shed 1 base, with 14 bases lying between them. The CDR3 runs to 17 residues. CDR3 sequence reads: CASSLDPGAGSYNEQFF. The CDR3 DNA reads TGCGCCAGCAGCTTGGATCCAGGGGCCGGTTCCTACAATGAGCAGTTCTTC.

The V gene is TRBV7-2, the J gene TRBJ1-3; the D is unclear. Germline lookup yields CDR1 SGHTA and CDR2 FQGNSA. The CDR3 spans 12 residues. V was cut by 8 bases and J by 2 bases, with 7 bases left in between. The DNA of the CDR3 is TGTGCCAGCGTCGGGGCTGGAAACACCATATATTTT. This sequence encodes CASVGAGNTIYF.

Points on this clonotype: The junction departs from the called germline gene at one end, perhaps through a read error. Here the CDR3 DNA reads TGTGCTAGCAGCTTAGCCGGGACTAGAACTACCGGGGAGCTGTTTTTT. This translates into CASSLAGTRTTGELFF. The V and J genes are TRBV7-7 and TRBJ2-2; 8 nucleotides agree with TRBD2. Germline CDR1 reads SSHAT; CDR2 reads FNYEAQ (reference sequence). The CDR3 runs to 16 residues.

This clonotype was seen a few times. The chain employs TRBV7-9 and TRBJ1-6, with D uncertain. Trimming stripped 1 base from V and 4 bases from J, with 14 bases between. The germline CDR1 and CDR2 sequences are SEHNR and FQNEAQ (reference sequence). The CDR3 has 17 amino acids. The CDR3 is CASSLGFAKEYNSPLHF. The DNA of the CDR3 is TGTGCCAGCAGCTTAGGTTTCGCGAAGGAATATAATTCACCCCTCCACTTT.

This clonotype came up a few times. The rearrangement joins TRBV5-4 to TRBJ2-1, with D possibly TRBD2 on 5 matching bases. The length of the CDR3 is 15 residues. Deletions cut 3 bases from V and 3 bases from J, with 13 bases between. The V gene's germline CDR1 is SGHNT and CDR2 YYREEE (reference sequence). The DNA for the CDR3 is TGTGCCAGCAGCTACGACAAGGGAGTCTACAATGAGCAGTTCTTC. Encoded protein: CASSYDKGVYNEQFF.

This clonotype came up a few times. For the CDR3, the DNA is TGTGCCAGCAGTTACTCGACTAGCGGAAGGGCAGATACGCAGTATTTT. Its translation is CASSYSTSGRADTQYF. V gene TRBV6-5 combines with J gene TRBJ2-3; 9 nucleotides agree with TRBD2. Per the germline V gene, CDR1 is MNHEY and CDR2 is SVGAGI. CDR3 length equals 16 residues. V dropped 0 bases and J dropped 4; count of bases not matched to a gene: 5.

The chain joins TRBV7-8 to TRBJ2-7; 7 nucleotides match TRBD1. V gave up 5 bases and J gave up 3 bases; unmatched junction bases: 10. The CDR3 runs to 15 residues. Germline V lookup: CDR1 SGHVS, CDR2 FQNEAQ. The DNA of the CDR3 is TGTGCCAGCAGCCCCCCCGGGACAGAAAGCTACGAGCAGTACTTC. This translates into CASSPPGTESYEQYF.

The chain uses TRBV5-1 and TRBJ2-6; 7 bases match TRBD1. From germline, CDR1 is SGHRS and CDR2 YFSETQ. V shed 4 bases and J 4 bases; nucleotides not matched to a gene: 14. The CDR3 is made up of 18 amino acids. The CDR3 reads CASSPTGQARSGANVLTF. CDR3 DNA sequence: TGCGCCAGCAGCCCAACCGGACAGGCGAGGTCCGGGGCCAACGTCCTGACTTTC.

The rearrangement joins TRBV18 to TRBJ2-2; no firm D call. Germline assignment: CDR1 KGHSH and CDR2 LQKENI. V dropped 2 bases and J dropped 9 bases, with 19 bases sitting between them. CDR3 length: 16 residues. The CDR3 reads CASSPSGIAAHRELFF. The CDR3 coding sequence is TGTGCCAGCTCACCATCCGGAATAGCAGCCCACCGGGAGCTGTTTTTT.

J is TRBJ1-3 and V is TRBV2; D is perhaps TRBD1 (5 bases). CDR1 is SNHLY and CDR2 is FYNNEI in the germline V gene. This CDR3 has 14 residues. V was shortened by 2 bases and J by 0 bases, with 5 bases between the two germline ends. The CDR3 DNA is TGTGCCAGCAGTGAACAGGGCTCTGGAAACACCATATATTTT. Amino acids: CASSEQGSGNTIYF.